The 11 T cell receptor beta chains presented below share a single source sample, sequenced in a study of blood T cells in healthy people across ages. For the second PCR, which ran for 7 to 11 cycles, a sample-barcoded 5' primer and a J-beta primer mix were used. TCRdb re-called the 5' RACE reads with MiXCR, one entry per CDR3 protein. The sample yields under 2 million distinct CDR3 sequences, 34% seen once. The sample comprised blood. These receptors came from a woman in her 30s in good health.

This clonotype appeared a single time. The chain combines TRBV12-3 or TRBV12-4 with TRBJ1-2; D is unresolved. Trimming pared 3 bases from V and 6 bases from J, leaving 20 bases between. This CDR3 spans 16 amino acids. The CDR3 loop reads CASSLRSSFTENGYTF. CDR3 coding DNA: TGTGCCAGCAGTTTGCGATCGAGTTTTACGGAGAATGGCTACACCTTC.

The rearrangement joins TRBV6-6 to TRBJ2-5; possible D gene TRBD1, 5 bases. Trimming left V 2 bases short and J 1 base short, with 17 bases between. The CDR3 length is 17 residues. CDR1 MNHNY and CDR2 SVGAGI come from the germline V gene (reference sequence). CDR3 in DNA: TGTGCCAGCAGTTACCCACCCCCTAGGACACCCCAAGAGACCCAGTACTTC. It specifies CASSYPPPRTPQETQYF.

The table lists this clonotype with a few counts. The chain recombines TRBV20-1 with TRBJ1-1; the D is unclear. Germline V gives CDR1 DFQATT, CDR2 SNEGSKA (reference sequence). V was clipped by 1 base and J by 2 bases, with 8 bases between them. The CDR3 totals 13 residues. The CDR3 loop reads CSARALHNTEAFF. CDR3 coding DNA: TGCAGTGCTAGAGCACTTCACAACACTGAAGCTTTCTTT.

The CDR3 loop reads CAWSVILGGYEQYF. The CDR3 DNA reads as TGTGCCTGGAGTGTCATTCTGGGAGGATACGAGCAGTACTTC. V usage is TRBV30 and J usage is TRBJ2-4; D is possibly TRBD2 (6 bases). The J call may not be correct, given that the DNA end is closer to TRBJ2-7. Per the germline V gene, CDR1 is GTSNPN and CDR2 is SVGIG (reference sequence). The CDR3 is made up of 14 amino acids.

This chain connects TRBV20-1 to TRBJ2-5; D is perhaps TRBD2 (6 bases). The DNA end is a closer match to TRBJ2-7, so the J assignment may be wrong. CDR1 and CDR2 from the germline V gene are DFQATT and SNEGSKA (reference sequence). This CDR3 has 16 residues. The CDR3 here is CSARHTGDGRAYEQYF. The CDR3 bases are TGCAGTGCTAGACATACGGGCGACGGGAGAGCGTACGAGCAGTACTTC.

The J gene is TRBJ2-6, the V gene TRBV4-2, with no clear D. V was shortened by 1 base and J by 8 bases, with 3 bases between the two germline ends. The CDR3 is made up of 12 amino acids. Germline V lookup: CDR1 LGHNA, CDR2 YNFKEQ. CDR3 sequence reads: CASSQGTNVLTF. In DNA form, the CDR3 reads TGTGCCAGCAGCCAAGGGACCAACGTCCTGACTTTC.

This clonotype occurred a few times. The chain joins TRBV3-1 to TRBJ2-5; D is perhaps TRBD2 (6 bases). V lost 6 bases, J lost 5 bases, and 16 bases lay in between. The CDR3 runs 14 residues. Germline values: CDR1 LGHDT, CDR2 YNNKEL (reference sequence). The CDR3 region has the DNA TGTGCCAGCAGTGCCGGGAGTGGATGGGAGACCCAGTACTTC. It specifies CASSAGSGWETQYF.

This clonotype was counted only a few times. The chain uses TRBV11-2 and TRBJ2-7; no definite D call. Per the germline V gene, CDR1 is SGHAT and CDR2 is FQNNGV. This CDR3 has 14 residues. Trimming pared 1 base from V and 3 bases from J, leaving 10 bases between. The CDR3 coding sequence is TGTGCCAGCAGCTTAGTGGGATGGCTCTACGAGCAGTACTTC. Translated, it gives CASSLVGWLYEQYF.

The chain employs TRBV7-2 and TRBJ2-4; TRBD2 matches at 14 bases. The J call could be wrong; TRBJ2-5 is a better fit for the DNA end. The CDR3 length is 18 residues. The germline V gene has CDR1 SGHTA and CDR2 FQGNSA. The CDR3 nucleotides are TGTGCCAGCAGCCCAGGAGGACTAGCGGGAGGACTTGCTGAGACCCAGTACTTC. Its protein is CASSPGGLAGGLAETQYF.

This clonotype was observed at least ten times. The rearrangement joins TRBV29-1 to TRBJ1-2; a possible D gene is TRBD1 (5 bases). The germline V gene encodes CDR1 SQVTM and CDR2 ANQGSEA. The CDR3 length is 15 residues. V lost 4 bases to trimming and J lost 0 bases, with 15 bases between them. CDR3 region: CSVGIGAVPNYGYTF. CDR3 nucleotide sequence: TGCAGCGTTGGAATCGGGGCAGTTCCTAACTATGGCTACACCTTC. Combining the CDR3 with reference TRBV29-1 and TRBJ1-2 gives the whole variable domain SAVISQKPSRDICQRGTSLTIQCQVDSQVTMMFWYRQQPGQSLTLIATANQGSEATYESGFVIDKFPISRPNLTFSTLTVSNMSPEDSSIYLCSVGIGAVPNYGYTFGSGTRLTVV.

On this clonotype: This may arise from a read error, as a much more abundant clone is one base away. J is TRBJ1-1 and V is TRBV10-3; D is perhaps TRBD1 (6 bases). V was shortened by 2 bases and J by 9 bases, with 25 bases between the two germline ends. Germline V gene sequence: CDR1 ENHRY, CDR2 SYGVKD. This CDR3 is 17 amino acids long. The CDR3, as DNA: TGTGCCATCAGTGAGCCTGCAAGGACGAGGGGGGCAAAGAAAGCTTTCTTT. This translates into CAISEPARTRGAKKAFF.